The sequence of this T cell receptor (beta chain) was determined in a study of blood T cell repertoires in COVID-19. In germline, CDR1 is LGHNT, CDR2 FRNRAP. There are 15 residues in the CDR3. Deletions cut 3 bases from V and 3 bases from J, with 11 bases between. Clones were sequenced by immunoSEQ multiplex PCR, and TCRdb holds only the in-frame ones, with some missing. The table records over 400,000 clones, approximately 90% of them present only once. The rearrangement uses TRBV12-5 and TRBJ2-2, with D possibly TRBD2 on 6 matching bases. Material: PBMCs or T cells enriched from blood (not recorded which). The clonotype originates from an older woman who had recovered from COVID-19. The CDR3 DNA follows: TGTGCTAGTGGTTTAGGAGGGACCTACACCGGGGAGCTGTTTTTT. This gives the protein CASGLGGTYTGELFF.